The subject of this entry is one T cell receptor beta chain. Next came a second PCR, run for about 7 to 12 cycles, which used a sample-barcoded 5' primer along with a J-beta primer mix. In TCRdb, the 5' RACE reads were re-called with MiXCR into one record per CDR3 protein. This sample yields some 1.1 million distinct CDR3 sequences, of which approximately 38% are seen a single time; around 13% belongs to the top ten. This sample is drawn from a study of blood T cells in healthy people across ages. The V and J ends lost 0 bases and 7 bases respectively, with 16 bases between them. The V gene's germline CDR1 is SGHDT and CDR2 YYEEEE. The CDR3 loop spans 15 amino acids.

The TCR was taken from a man aged 18 to 35 in good health. The V call is TRBV5-6, the J call TRBJ1-1; possibly TRBD1 for D (5 bases). Sequenced: blood. The CDR3 bases are TGTGCCAGCAGCTTGGCGGGACGGAGGGGAGTTGAAGCTTTCTTT. Amino acid sequence: CASSLAGRRGVEAFF.